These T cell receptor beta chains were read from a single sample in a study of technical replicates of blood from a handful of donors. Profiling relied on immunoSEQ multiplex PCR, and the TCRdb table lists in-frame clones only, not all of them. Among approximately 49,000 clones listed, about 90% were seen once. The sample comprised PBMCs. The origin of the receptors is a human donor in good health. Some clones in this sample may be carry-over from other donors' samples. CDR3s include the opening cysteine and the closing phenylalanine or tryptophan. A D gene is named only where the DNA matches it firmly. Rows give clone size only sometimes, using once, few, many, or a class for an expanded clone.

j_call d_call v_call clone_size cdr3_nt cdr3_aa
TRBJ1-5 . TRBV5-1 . TGCGCCAGCAGCTCGGACATTAGCAATCAGCCCCAGCATTTT CASSSDISNQPQHF
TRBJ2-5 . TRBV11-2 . TGTGCCAGCAGCCCGAATCCCCAGCAAGAGACCCAGTACTTC CASSPNPQQETQYF
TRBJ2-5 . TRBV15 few TGTGCCACCAGTCGGATAGGGAGAGAGACCCAGTACTTC CATSRIGRETQYF
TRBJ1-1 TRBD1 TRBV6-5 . TGTGCCAGCAGCCCTGGGGACAGCCTAGGCACTGAAGCTTTCTTT CASSPGDSLGTEAFF
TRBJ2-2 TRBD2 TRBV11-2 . TGTGCCAGCAGCGGACTAGCGGGAGTAGGAGGGGAGCTGTTTTTT CASSGLAGVGGELFF
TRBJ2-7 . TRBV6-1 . TGTGCCAGCAGTGACTTTGGCGGGGGCGGCGAGCAGTACTTC CASSDFGGGGEQYF
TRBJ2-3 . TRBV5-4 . TGTGCCAGCAGCCTGGGACTCCCTAGGACAGATACGCAGTATTTT CASSLGLPRTDTQYF
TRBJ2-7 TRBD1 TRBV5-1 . TGCGCCAGCAGCCGGACAGGGTCCTACGAGCAGTACTTC CASSRTGSYEQYF
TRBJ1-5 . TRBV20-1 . TGCAGCCTTCAGCCCCAGCATTTT CSLQPQHF
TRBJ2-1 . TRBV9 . TGTGCCAGCAGCGCGGAACTACAGGGTGGCAATGAGCAGTTCTTC CASSAELQGGNEQFF
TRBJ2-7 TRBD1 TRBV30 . TGTGCCTGGACCCCTGGACAGGGGGCGAACTACGAGCAGTACTTC CAWTPGQGANYEQYF
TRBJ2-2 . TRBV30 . TGTGCCTGGAGCCCGGGACACACGAACACCGGGGAGCTGTTTTTT CAWSPGHTNTGELFF
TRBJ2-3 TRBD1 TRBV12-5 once TGTGCTAGTGGGGGACAGATCACAGATACGCAGTATTTT CASGGQITDTQYF
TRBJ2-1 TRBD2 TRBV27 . TGTGCCAGCAGTTTATCAGCGGGAGGGTACAATGAGCAGTTCTTC CASSLSAGGYNEQFF
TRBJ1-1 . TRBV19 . TGTGCCAGTAGTATAGGGACAGTTGAAGCTTTCTTT CASSIGTVEAFF
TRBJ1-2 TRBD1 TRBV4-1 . TGCGCCAGCAGCCAGCTCCAGGGGGCGGGTATTACGATCTATGGCTACACCTTC CASSQLQGAGITIYGYTF
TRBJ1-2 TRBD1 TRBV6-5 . TGTGCCAGCAGTTACGCGGGACAGGCCTCTAACTATGGCTACACCTTC CASSYAGQASNYGYTF
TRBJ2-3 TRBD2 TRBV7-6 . TGTGCCAGCAGCTTACGACTAGCGGGGGAGATCACAGATACGCAGTATTTT CASSLRLAGEITDTQYF
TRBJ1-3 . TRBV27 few TGTGGAAGAGGGTTGGTACACTCTGGAAACACCATATATTTT CGRGLVHSGNTIYF
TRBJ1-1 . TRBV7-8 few TGTGCCAGCAGCTTAAACCCCAGGAACACTGAAGCTTTCTTT CASSLNPRNTEAFF
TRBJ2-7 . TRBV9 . TGTGCCAGCAGCGTTGGTATAGCGGCCTACGAGCAGTACTTC CASSVGIAAYEQYF
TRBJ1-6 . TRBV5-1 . TGCGCCAGCAGCTTGGATTTACCGGGGAAACCTAATTCACCCCTCCACTTT CASSLDLPGKPNSPLHF
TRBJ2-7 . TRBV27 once TGTGCCAGCAGTTACACACGCGGCTCCTACGAGCAGTACTTC CASSYTRGSYEQYF
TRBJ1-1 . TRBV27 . TGTGCCAGCAGTTTCCGTCCAGGCTGGCGCACTGAAGCTTTCTTT CASSFRPGWRTEAFF
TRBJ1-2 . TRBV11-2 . TGTGCCAGCAGCTTAGACGAGACAGCATATGGCTACACCTTC CASSLDETAYGYTF
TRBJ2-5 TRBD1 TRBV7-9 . TGTGCCAGCAGCCCTCTACCCGGGACAGGGAAAGAGACCCAGTACTTC CASSPLPGTGKETQYF
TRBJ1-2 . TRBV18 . TGTGCCAGCTCCCCTTCCGATGGTGCGGGGACGACGAGGACCTTC CASSPSDGAGTTRTF
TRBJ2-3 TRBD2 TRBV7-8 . TGTGCCAGCAGCCCTACTAGCGGGAGCGGCACAGATACGCAGTATTTT CASSPTSGSGTDTQYF
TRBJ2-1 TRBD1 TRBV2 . TGTGCCAGCAGGACTGGACAGGGAAGTTCGTACAATGAGCAGTTCTTC CASRTGQGSSYNEQFF
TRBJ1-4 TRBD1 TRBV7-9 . TGTGCCAGCAGGACAGGGCGTAATGAAAAACTGTTTTTT CASRTGRNEKLFF
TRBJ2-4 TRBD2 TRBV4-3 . TGCGCCAGCAGCCAAGAAATAGCGGGAGGGTCCCTAGCCAAAAACATTCAGTACTTC CASSQEIAGGSLAKNIQYF
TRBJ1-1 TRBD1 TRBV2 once TGTGCCAGCAGCGTGGGACAGTTGAACACTGAAGCTTTCTTT CASSVGQLNTEAFF
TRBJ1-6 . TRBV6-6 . TGTGCCAGCAGTTACGGGCAACCCTATAATTCACCCCTCCACTTT CASSYGQPYNSPLHF
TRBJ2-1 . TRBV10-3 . TGTGCCATCAGTGATGGAGGGGGCTATGAGCAGTTCTTC CAISDGGGYEQFF
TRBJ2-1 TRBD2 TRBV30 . TGTGCCTGGATGGCAGGGACTAGCGGGAGTCGGGATGAGCAGTTCTTC CAWMAGTSGSRDEQFF
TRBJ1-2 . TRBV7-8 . TGTGCCAGCAGCTTAGACGGGGTGGCTGGCTACACCTTC CASSLDGVAGYTF
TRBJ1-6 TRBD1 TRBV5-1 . TGCGCCAGCAGCTTGGGAGGACAGGGGCGTTCACCCCTCCACTTT CASSLGGQGRSPLHF